The TCR beta chain described here comes from a study of response to subunit inactivated influenza vaccine. Findings and limits, study-wide: New T cells are recruited in small numbers by each seasonal influenza vaccination, according to the authors' suggestion.

TCRdb fed the RT-PCR reads into MiXCR, producing one record per CDR3 protein. The sample lists over 150,000 distinct CDR3 sequences, roughly 10% occurring once. For this clonotype: Its antigen is still unknown.

Germline V gene lookup returns CDR1 SEHNR and CDR2 FQNEAQ (reference sequence). The germline V and J ends were trimmed by 11 bases and 4 bases, with 12 bases remaining between them. The CDR3 is 11 amino acids. The chain uses TRBV7-9 and TRBJ2-7, with a tentative D call TRBD1 (6 bases). The source was CD8+ T cells sorted from PBMCs, collected less than 30 months after vaccination. The TCR sequence derives from a man in his fifties or sixties who received an inactivated influenza vaccine. The CDR3 DNA reads as TGTGCCTCGAGGGGGAATTACGAGCAGTACTTC. Its protein is CASRGNYEQYF.